The 14 T cell receptor beta chains below were found in one sample sequenced in a study of T cell changes during pregnancy in multiple sclerosis (dated by TCRdb to about 2019). Library creation used the immunoSEQ multiplex PCR assay. TCRdb's version of the immuneACCESS table is confined to in-frame rearrangements and falls short of the full clone set. An unresolved V gene accounts for under half of the shortfall where checked; the remainder is of unknown origin. The sample yields around 33,000 clones; over 85% were counted once. The top ten constitute approximately 5.9% of the sample. Sample: peripheral blood, taken in the third trimester of pregnancy. These receptors all come from a female donor in good health, enrolled as a control in a pregnancy study.

The chain recombines TRBV6-1 with TRBJ1-5, with D possibly TRBD1 on 5 matching bases. CDR1 is MNHNS and CDR2 is SASEGT in the germline V gene. The CDR3 is 15 residues long. Trimming took off 2 bases at V and 0 bases at J, with 8 bases between the two ends. The CDR3 sequence is CASSESGGSNQPQHF. As DNA, the CDR3 is TGTGCCAGCAGTGAATCGGGGGGTAGCAATCAGCCCCAGCATTTT.

Worth noting for this clone: The same CDR3 can be traced to other DNA sequences in this sample. This chain joins TRBV9 and TRBJ1-1; 7 nucleotides line up with TRBD1. With 3 bases clipped from V and 0 bases from J, the junction kept 5 bases outside the gene matches. The CDR3 length is 15 residues. CDR1 is SGDLS and CDR2 is YYNGEE in the germline V gene. CDR3 DNA: TGTGCCAGCAGCGGGGGACAGACCATGAACACTGAAGCTTTCTTT. Amino acids: CASSGGQTMNTEAFF.

The V gene is TRBV7-3, the J gene TRBJ2-1; 9 nucleotides line up with TRBD2. The CDR3 contains 15 residues. Trimming took 5 bases from V and 8 from J; bases not matched to a gene: 10. Germline CDR1 reads SGHTA; CDR2 reads FQGTGA. The CDR3 loop reads CASSRASGMGHEQFF. The CDR3 DNA follows: TGTGCCAGCAGCCGTGCTAGCGGGATGGGCCATGAGCAGTTCTTC. Based on the CDR3 plus reference TRBV7-3 and TRBJ2-1, the full variable domain is GAGVSQTPSNKVTEKGKYVELRCDPISGHTALYWYRQSLGQGPEFLIYFQGTGAADDSGLPNDRFFAVRPEGSVSTLKIQRTERGDSAVYLCASSRASGMGHEQFFGPGTRLTVL.

This rearrangement joins TRBV7-8 to TRBJ1-3; no definite D call. Germline V gene sequence: CDR1 SGHVS, CDR2 FQNEAQ. The CDR3 loop spans 14 amino acids. Trimming took 5 bases from V and 1 from J, leaving 9 bases between them. Here the CDR3 DNA reads TGTGCCAGCAGCGAGACTAGATCTGGAAACACCATATATTTT. Translation gives CASSETRSGNTIYF.

V is TRBV7-2 and J is TRBJ2-7; a weak D match, TRBD1 (5 bases). The V end lost 5 bases, the J end lost 6 bases, and 8 bases lay between the germline ends. The CDR3 length is 11 residues. Germline CDR1 is SGHTA and CDR2 is FQGNSA. The chain's CDR3 is CASSPGSEQYF. The CDR3 DNA reads TGTGCCAGCAGCCCAGGGTCCGAGCAGTACTTC.

The genes are TRBV7-3 and TRBJ2-6; the D is unclear. The CDR3 has 17 residues. V lost 3 bases, J lost 0 bases, and 12 bases lay in between. From germline, CDR1 is SGHTA and CDR2 FQGTGA. The CDR3 protein is CASSFGPSLSGANVLTF. The CDR3 region has the DNA TGTGCCAGCAGCTTCGGTCCCTCCCTCTCTGGGGCCAACGTCCTGACTTTC. Based on the CDR3 plus reference TRBV7-3 and TRBJ2-6, the full variable domain is GAGVSQTPSNKVTEKGKYVELRCDPISGHTALYWYRQSLGQGPEFLIYFQGTGAADDSGLPNDRFFAVRPEGSVSTLKIQRTERGDSAVYLCASSFGPSLSGANVLTFGAGSRLTVL.

A single count supports this clone. The chain is built from TRBV9 and TRBJ2-1; 11 nucleotides agree with TRBD2. Germline V gives CDR1 SGDLS, CDR2 YYNGEE. J gave up 5 bases and V 0 bases, and 7 bases lay outside the gene matches. This CDR3 comprises 17 residues. The CDR3 sequence is CASSVDLAGGTNNEQFF. CDR3 DNA: TGTGCCAGCAGCGTAGATCTAGCGGGGGGTACGAACAATGAGCAGTTCTTC.

The J gene is TRBJ1-1, the V gene TRBV6-5; tentatively, D is TRBD1 (5 bases). CDR3 length equals 15 residues. Germline CDR1 is MNHEY and CDR2 is SVGAGI. Trimming left V 0 bases short and J 0 bases short, with 8 bases between. CDR3 loop: CASSYSRGMNTEAFF. The CDR3 DNA reads TGTGCCAGCAGTTACTCTCGGGGGATGAACACTGAAGCTTTCTTT.

The chain employs TRBV15 and TRBJ2-7, with no clear D. The CDR3 runs to 13 residues. V was cut by 0 bases and J by 6 bases, with 9 bases left in between. The V gene's germline CDR1 is LNHNV and CDR2 YYDKDF (reference sequence). The CDR3 here is CATSRDVVGEQYF. CDR3 in DNA: TGTGCCACCAGCAGAGATGTGGTCGGCGAGCAGTACTTC.

This chain uses TRBV7-6 with TRBJ1-4; 9 bases agree with TRBD1. Looked up from germline, CDR1 is SGHVS and CDR2 is FNYEAQ. Germline trimming cut 4 bases from V and 8 bases from J; bases unmatched to any gene: 5. The CDR3 covers 14 residues. The CDR3 DNA follows: TGTGCCAGCAGCTCGACAGGGGGAGGGGAAAAACTGTTTTTT. As protein: CASSSTGGGEKLFF. The full variable domain, rest sourced from reference TRBV7-6 and TRBJ1-4, is GAGVSQSPRYKVTKRGQDVALRCDPISGHVSLYWYRQALGQGPEFLTYFNYEAQQDKSGLPNDRFSAERPEGSISTLTIQRTEQRDSAMYRCASSSTGGGEKLFFGSGTQLSVL.

This clone was detected once. This chain connects TRBV5-4 to TRBJ1-1; D call uncertain. The CDR3 sequence is 13 residues long. The germline V and J ends were trimmed by 4 bases and 2 bases, with 9 bases remaining between them. Looked up from germline, CDR1 is SGHNT and CDR2 is YYREEE (reference sequence). CDR3 region: CASSLEFNTEAFF. The DNA of the CDR3 is TGTGCCAGCAGCCTAGAATTCAACACTGAAGCTTTCTTT. Full variable domain (missing parts from reference TRBV5-4 and TRBJ1-1): ETGVTQSPTHLIKTRGQQVTLRCSSQSGHNTVSWYQQALGQGPQFIFQYYREEENGRGNFPPRFSGLQFPNYSSELNVNALELDDSALYLCASSLEFNTEAFFGQGTRLTVV.

The chain is built from TRBV5-6 and TRBJ2-2, with 7 positions matching TRBD2. J was trimmed by 7 bases and V by 6 bases; bases with no gene match: 6. The CDR3 spans 13 residues. The germline V gene has CDR1 SGHDT and CDR2 YYEEEE. This CDR3 is CASIREGFGELFF. The CDR3 nucleotides read TGTGCCAGCATAAGGGAGGGGTTCGGGGAGCTGTTTTTT.

V and J are TRBV14 and TRBJ2-1; 8 positions agree with TRBD2. The CDR3 covers 15 residues. In germline, CDR1 is SGHDN, CDR2 FVKESK. J gave up 7 bases and V 1 base, and 6 bases lay outside the gene matches. The DNA of the CDR3 is TGTGCCAGCAGCCAAGTTCGTAGCGGGAAAAATGAGCAGTTCTTC. Translation: CASSQVRSGKNEQFF.

The genes are TRBV27 and TRBJ1-2; 8 positions match TRBD1. CDR1 is MNHEY, CDR2 SMNVEV, per germline (reference sequence). This CDR3 is 14 amino acids long. V shed 4 bases, J shed 4 bases, and the junction held 5 bases outside the gene matches. This chain's CDR3 is CASSSAGGPYGYTF. The CDR3 DNA sequence: TGTGCCAGCAGTTCGGCAGGGGGCCCCTATGGCTACACCTTC.